In its sample, the clone carrying this T cell receptor (beta chain) was seen once. The antigen remains unidentified. The V gene's germline CDR1 is LGHNA and CDR2 YSLEER. The CDR3 extends over 18 amino acids. The J segment lost 6 bases and the V segment lost 1 base, leaving 12 bases of the junction unmatched. This specimen belongs to a study of glioma-infiltrating T cells. Broader study findings: Only very few CDR3 sequences appeared in both tissue and blood. Non-neoplastic patients had below-expected tissue-blood divergence, while all gliomas exceeded expectation.

TCR alpha and beta CDR3 regions were amplified from RNA using iRepertoire nested multiplex PCR. One-step reverse transcription and amplification started from approximately 100-400 ng of tissue mRNA or PBMC total RNA. TCRdb processed the multiplex PCR reads anew with MiXCR; each CDR3 protein has one entry. Here the sample spans over 140,000 distinct CDR3 sequences, more than 35% being singletons. The rearrangement uses TRBV4-3 and TRBJ2-1, with 10 bases identical to TRBD2. Sequencing input: glioma tissue, nonneoplastic brain tissue, or PBMCs (not recorded which). The TCR comes from a human donor with low-grade glioma or glioblastoma, undergoing nonglioma brain surgery, or in good health (not recorded which). CDR3 sequence reads: CASSQAASGGLGFNEQFF. DNA for the CDR3: TGCGCCAGCAGCCAAGCCGCTAGCGGGGGATTGGGTTTCAATGAGCAGTTCTTC.